This TCR beta chain was captured by sequencing in a study of cytomegalovirus exposure and HLA in healthy donors. Repertoires were generated with immunoSEQ multiplex PCR, while TCRdb's copy carries only in-frame clones and drops some. The sample lists hundreds of thousands of clones, over 75% occurring once. The CDR3 spans 16 residues. Germline CDR1 SGHAT, CDR2 FQDESV (reference sequence). V dropped 5 bases and J dropped 2 bases, with 18 bases sitting between them. The study drew the donors from its approximately 120-subject validation cohort, separate from the 666-subject first cohort. Sequencing used PBMCs. This chain connects TRBV11-1 to TRBJ2-5; D unresolved. This receptor was taken from a woman between 18 and 30 years old in good health and CMV-seropositive. This CDR3 is CASSTSLNSPQETQYF. CDR3 in DNA: TGTGCCAGCAGCACCTCCCTTAACAGCCCTCAAGAGACCCAGTACTTC.